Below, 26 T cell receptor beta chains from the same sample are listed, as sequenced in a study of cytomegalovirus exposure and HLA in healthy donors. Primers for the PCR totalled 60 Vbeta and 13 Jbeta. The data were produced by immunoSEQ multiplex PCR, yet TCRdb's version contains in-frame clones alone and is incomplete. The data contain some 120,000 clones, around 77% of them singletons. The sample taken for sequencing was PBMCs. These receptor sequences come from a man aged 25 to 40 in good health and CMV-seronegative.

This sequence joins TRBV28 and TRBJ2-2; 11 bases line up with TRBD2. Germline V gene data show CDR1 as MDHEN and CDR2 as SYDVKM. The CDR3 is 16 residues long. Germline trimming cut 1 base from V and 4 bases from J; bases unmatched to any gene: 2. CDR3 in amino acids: CASSLLLAGVTGELFF. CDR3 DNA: TGTGCCAGCAGTTTATTACTAGCGGGAGTCACCGGGGAGCTGTTTTTT. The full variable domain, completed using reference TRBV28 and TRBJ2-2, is DVKVTQSSRYLVKRTGEKVFLECVQDMDHENMFWYRQDPGLGLRLIYFSYDVKMKEKGDIPEGYSVSREKKERFSLILESASTNQTSMYLCASSLLLAGVTGELFFGEGSRLTVL.

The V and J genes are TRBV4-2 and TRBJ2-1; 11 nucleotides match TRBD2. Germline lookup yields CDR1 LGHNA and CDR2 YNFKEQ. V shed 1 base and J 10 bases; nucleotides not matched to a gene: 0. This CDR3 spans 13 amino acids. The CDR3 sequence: CASSQGLAGEQFF. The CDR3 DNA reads TGTGCCAGCAGCCAAGGACTAGCGGGGGAGCAGTTCTTC.

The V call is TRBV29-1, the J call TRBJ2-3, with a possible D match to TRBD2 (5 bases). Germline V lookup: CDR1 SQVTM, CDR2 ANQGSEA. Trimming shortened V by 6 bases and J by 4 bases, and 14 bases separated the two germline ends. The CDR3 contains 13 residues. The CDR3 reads CSVGMRAADTQYF. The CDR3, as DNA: TGCAGCGTCGGGATGAGGGCGGCAGATACGCAGTATTTT.

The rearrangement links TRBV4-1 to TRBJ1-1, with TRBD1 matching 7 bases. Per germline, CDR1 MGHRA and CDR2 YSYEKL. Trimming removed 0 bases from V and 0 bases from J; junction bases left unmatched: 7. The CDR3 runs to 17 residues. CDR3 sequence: CASSQDDGTVLNTEAFF. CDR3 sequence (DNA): TGCGCCAGCAGCCAAGATGATGGGACAGTGCTGAACACTGAAGCTTTCTTT.

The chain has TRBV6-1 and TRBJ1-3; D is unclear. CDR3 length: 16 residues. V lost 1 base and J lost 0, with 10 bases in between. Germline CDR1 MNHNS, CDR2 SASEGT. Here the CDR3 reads CASSEERWSSGNTIYF. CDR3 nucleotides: TGTGCCAGCAGTGAAGAGCGTTGGAGCTCTGGAAACACCATATATTTT.

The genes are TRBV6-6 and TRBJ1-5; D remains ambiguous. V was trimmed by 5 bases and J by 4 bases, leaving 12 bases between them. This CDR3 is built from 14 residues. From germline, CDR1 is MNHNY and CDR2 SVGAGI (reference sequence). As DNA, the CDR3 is TGTGCCAGCAGTGATGGACGGGAGAATCAGCCCCAGCATTTT. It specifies CASSDGRENQPQHF.

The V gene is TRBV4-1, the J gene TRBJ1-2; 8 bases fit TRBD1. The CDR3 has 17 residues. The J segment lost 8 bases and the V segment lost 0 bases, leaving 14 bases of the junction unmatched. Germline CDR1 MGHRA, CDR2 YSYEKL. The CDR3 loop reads CASSQDADRTGSEGYTF. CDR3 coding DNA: TGCGCCAGCAGCCAAGATGCAGATAGGACAGGGTCTGAAGGCTACACCTTC.

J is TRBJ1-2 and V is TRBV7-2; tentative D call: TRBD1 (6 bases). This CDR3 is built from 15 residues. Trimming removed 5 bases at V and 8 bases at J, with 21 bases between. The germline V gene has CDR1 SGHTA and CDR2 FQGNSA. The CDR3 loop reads CASSPNGEGGPGYTF. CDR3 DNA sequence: TGTGCCAGCAGCCCCAACGGGGAGGGGGGTCCAGGCTACACCTTC.

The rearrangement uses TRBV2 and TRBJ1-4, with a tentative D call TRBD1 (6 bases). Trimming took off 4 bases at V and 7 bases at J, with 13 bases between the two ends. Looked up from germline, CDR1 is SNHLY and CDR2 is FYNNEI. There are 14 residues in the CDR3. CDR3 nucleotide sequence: TGTGCCAGCAGTGTAATGGGGGCGGGTGAAAAACTGTTTTTT. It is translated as CASSVMGAGEKLFF.

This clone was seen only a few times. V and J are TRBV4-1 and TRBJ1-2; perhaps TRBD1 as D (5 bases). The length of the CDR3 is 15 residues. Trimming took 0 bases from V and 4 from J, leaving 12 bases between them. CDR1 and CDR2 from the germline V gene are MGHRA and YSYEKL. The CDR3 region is CASSQDRGYGYGYTF. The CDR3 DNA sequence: TGCGCCAGCAGCCAAGATCGGGGGTACGGCTATGGCTACACCTTC.

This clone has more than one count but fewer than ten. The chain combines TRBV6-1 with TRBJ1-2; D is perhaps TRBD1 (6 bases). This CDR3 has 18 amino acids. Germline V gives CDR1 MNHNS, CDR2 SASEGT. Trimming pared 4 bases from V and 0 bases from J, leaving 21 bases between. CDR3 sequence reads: CASSGQGRADWANYGYTF. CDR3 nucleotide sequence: TGTGCCAGCAGTGGGCAGGGGAGGGCGGATTGGGCTAACTATGGCTACACCTTC.

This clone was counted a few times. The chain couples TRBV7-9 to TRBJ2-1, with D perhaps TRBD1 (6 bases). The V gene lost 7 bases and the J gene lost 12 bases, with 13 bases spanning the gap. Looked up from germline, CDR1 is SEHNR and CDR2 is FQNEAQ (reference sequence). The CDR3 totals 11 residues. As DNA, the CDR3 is TGTGCCAGCATACAGGGAACAGTGCAGTTCTTC. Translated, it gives CASIQGTVQFF.

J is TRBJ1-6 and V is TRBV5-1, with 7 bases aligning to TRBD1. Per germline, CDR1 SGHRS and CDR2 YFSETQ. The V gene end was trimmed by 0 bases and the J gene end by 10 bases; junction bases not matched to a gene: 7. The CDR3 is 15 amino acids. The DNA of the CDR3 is TGCGCCAGCAGCTTGGAGGGACAGCCGCGGTCACCCCTCCACTTT. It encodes CASSLEGQPRSPLHF. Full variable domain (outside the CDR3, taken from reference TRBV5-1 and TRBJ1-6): KAGVTQTPRYLIKTRGQQVTLSCSPISGHRSVSWYQQTPGQGLQFLFEYFSETQRNKGNFPGRFSGRQFSNSRSEMNVSTLELGDSALYLCASSLEGQPRSPLHFGNGTRLTVT.

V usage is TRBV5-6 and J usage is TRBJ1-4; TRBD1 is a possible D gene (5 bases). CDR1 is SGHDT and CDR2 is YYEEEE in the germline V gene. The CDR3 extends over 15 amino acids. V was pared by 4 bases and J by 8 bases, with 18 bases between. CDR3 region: CASSLLTEPTEKLFF. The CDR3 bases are TGTGCCAGCAGCCTACTGACAGAGCCCACGGAAAAACTGTTTTTT.

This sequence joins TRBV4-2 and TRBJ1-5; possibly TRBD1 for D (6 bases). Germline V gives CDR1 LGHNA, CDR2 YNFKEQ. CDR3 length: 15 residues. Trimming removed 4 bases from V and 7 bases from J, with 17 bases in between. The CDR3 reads CASSLNRGAGQPQHF. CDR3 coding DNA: TGTGCCAGCAGCCTAAATCGGGGGGCAGGACAGCCCCAGCATTTT.

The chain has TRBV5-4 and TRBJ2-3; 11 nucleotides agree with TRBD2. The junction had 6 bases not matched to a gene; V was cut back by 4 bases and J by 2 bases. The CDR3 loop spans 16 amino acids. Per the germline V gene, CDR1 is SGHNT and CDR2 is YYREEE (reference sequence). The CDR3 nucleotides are TGTGCCAGCAGCCTCGGGACTAGCGGAGACACAGATACGCAGTATTTT. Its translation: CASSLGTSGDTDTQYF.

The CDR3 loop reads CASRTGDQPQHF. The CDR3 DNA follows: TGTGCCAGCAGAACCGGGGATCAGCCCCAGCATTTT. The chain carries TRBV6-6 and TRBJ1-5, with D hard to call. This CDR3 is built from 12 residues. Trimming cost V 6 bases and J 5 bases, with 8 bases left between them. Looked up from germline, CDR1 is MNHNY and CDR2 is SVGAGI (reference sequence).

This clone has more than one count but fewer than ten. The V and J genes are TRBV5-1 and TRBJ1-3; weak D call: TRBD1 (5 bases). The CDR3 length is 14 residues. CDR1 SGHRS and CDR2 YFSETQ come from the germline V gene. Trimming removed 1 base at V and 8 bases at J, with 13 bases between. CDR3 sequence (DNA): TGCGCCAGCAGCTTGCAGGGCCGCGGAGACACCATATATTTT. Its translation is CASSLQGRGDTIYF.

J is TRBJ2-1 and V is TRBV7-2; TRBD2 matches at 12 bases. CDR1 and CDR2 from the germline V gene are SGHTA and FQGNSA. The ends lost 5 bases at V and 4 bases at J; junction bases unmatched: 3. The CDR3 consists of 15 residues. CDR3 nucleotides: TGTGCCAGCAGCCGGACTAGCGGGAATTACAATGAGCAGTTCTTC. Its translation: CASSRTSGNYNEQFF.

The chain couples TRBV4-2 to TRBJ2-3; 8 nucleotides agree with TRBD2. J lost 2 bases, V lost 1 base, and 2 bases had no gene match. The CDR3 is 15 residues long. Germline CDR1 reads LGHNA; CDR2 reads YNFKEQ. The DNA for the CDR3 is TGTGCCAGCAGCCAAGCGGGAGGGCACACAGATACGCAGTATTTT. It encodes CASSQAGGHTDTQYF.

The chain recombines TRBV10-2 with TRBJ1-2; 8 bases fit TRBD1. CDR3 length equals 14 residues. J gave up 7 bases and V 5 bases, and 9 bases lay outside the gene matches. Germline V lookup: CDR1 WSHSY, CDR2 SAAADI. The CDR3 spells CASSYRGKEGGYTF. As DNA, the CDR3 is TGCGCCAGCAGTTACAGGGGGAAAGAGGGTGGCTACACCTTC.

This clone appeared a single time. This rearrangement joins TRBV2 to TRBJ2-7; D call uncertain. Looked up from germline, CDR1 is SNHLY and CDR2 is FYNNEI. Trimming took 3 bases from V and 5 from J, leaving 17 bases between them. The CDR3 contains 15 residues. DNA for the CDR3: TGTGCCAGCAGTGATTATGAGCGCGCGTCAGACGAGCAGTACTTC. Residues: CASSDYERASDEQYF.

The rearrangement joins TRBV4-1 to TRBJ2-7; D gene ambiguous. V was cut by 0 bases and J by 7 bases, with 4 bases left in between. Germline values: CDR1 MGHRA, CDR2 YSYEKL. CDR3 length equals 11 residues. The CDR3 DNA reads TGCGCCAGCAGCCAAGACAAAGAGCAGTACTTC. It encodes CASSQDKEQYF.

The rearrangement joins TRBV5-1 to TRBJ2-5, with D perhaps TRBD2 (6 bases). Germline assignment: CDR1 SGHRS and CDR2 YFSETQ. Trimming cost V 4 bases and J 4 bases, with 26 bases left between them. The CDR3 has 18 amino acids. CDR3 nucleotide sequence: TGCGCCAGCAGCCTAGGACACTATCGGGACTCACCCTCAGAGACCCAGTACTTC. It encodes CASSLGHYRDSPSETQYF.

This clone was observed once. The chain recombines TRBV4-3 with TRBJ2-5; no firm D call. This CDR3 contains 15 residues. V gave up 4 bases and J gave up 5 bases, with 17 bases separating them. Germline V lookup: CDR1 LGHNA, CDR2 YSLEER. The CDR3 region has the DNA TGCGCCAGCAGCCGAACCTTCGATAGATTGGAGACCCAGTACTTC. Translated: CASSRTFDRLETQYF.

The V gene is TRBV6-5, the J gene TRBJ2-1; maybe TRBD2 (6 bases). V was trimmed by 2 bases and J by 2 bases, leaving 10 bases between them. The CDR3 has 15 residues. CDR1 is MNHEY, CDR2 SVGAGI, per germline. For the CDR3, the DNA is TGTGCCAGCAGTTACCAGCGGGTCGCCTACAATGAGCAGTTCTTC. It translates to CASSYQRVAYNEQFF.